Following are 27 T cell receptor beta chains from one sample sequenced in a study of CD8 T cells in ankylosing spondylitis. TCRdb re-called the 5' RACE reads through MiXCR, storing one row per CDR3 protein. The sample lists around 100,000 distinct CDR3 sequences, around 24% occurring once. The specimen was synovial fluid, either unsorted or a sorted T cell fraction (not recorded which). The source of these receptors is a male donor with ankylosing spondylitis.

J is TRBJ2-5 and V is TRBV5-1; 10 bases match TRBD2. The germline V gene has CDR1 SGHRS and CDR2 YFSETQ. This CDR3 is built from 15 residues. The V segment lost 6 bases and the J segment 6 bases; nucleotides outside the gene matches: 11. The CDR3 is CASKPSGRMVKTQYF. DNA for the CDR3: TGCGCCAGCAAACCTAGCGGGAGAATGGTAAAGACCCAGTACTTC.

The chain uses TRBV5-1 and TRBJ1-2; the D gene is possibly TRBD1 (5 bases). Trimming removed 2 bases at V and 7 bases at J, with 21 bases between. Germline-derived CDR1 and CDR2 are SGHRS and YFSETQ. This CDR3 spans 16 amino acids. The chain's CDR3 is CASSFRQTYGGFGYTF. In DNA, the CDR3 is TGCGCCAGCAGCTTCAGACAGACTTATGGGGGGTTTGGCTACACCTTC.

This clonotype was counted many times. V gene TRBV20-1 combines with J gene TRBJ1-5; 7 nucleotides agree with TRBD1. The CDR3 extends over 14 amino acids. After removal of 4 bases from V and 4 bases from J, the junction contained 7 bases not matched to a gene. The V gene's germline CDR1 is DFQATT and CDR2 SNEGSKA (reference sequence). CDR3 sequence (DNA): TGCAGTGCTACGGAAGGGGGCCGAAATCAGCCCCAGCATTTT. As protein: CSATEGGRNQPQHF.

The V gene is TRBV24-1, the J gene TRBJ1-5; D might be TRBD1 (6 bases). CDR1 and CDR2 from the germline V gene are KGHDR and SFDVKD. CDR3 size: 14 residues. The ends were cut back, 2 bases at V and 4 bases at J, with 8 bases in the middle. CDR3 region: CATSDYRVNQPQHF. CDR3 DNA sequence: TGTGCCACCAGTGATTACAGGGTAAATCAGCCCCAGCATTTT.

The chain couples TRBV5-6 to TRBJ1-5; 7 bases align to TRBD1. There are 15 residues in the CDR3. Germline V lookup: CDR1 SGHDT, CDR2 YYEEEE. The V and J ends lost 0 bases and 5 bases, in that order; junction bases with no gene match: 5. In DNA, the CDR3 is TGTGCCAGCAGCTTGGACAGGGGACCTGATCAGCCCCAGCATTTT. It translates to CASSLDRGPDQPQHF.

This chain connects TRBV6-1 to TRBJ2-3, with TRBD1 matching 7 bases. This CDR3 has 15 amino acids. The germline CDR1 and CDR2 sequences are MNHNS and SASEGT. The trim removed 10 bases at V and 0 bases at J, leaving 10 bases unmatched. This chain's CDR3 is CATLRKGASTDTQYF. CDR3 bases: TGTGCCACCCTGAGGAAGGGGGCTAGCACAGATACGCAGTATTTT.

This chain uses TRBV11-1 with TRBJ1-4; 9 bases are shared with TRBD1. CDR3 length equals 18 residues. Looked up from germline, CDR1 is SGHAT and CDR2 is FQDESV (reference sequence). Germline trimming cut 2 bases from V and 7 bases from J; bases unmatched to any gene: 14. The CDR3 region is CASSLRIGQGKVFEKLFF. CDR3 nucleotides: TGTGCCAGCAGCTTACGTATCGGACAGGGGAAGGTATTTGAAAAACTGTTTTTT.

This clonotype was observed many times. In DNA, the CDR3 is TGTGCCAGCAGCTTACCAGGACCTAGCGGAGATTACAATGAGCAGTTCTTC. The encoded protein is CASSLPGPSGDYNEQFF. This sequence joins TRBV7-9 and TRBJ2-1, with TRBD2 identical over 7 bases. Germline CDR1 and CDR2: SEHNR and FQNEAQ (reference sequence). The CDR3 has 17 amino acids. The ends lost 2 bases at V and 4 bases at J; junction bases unmatched: 11.

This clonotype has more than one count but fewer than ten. In nucleotides, the CDR3 is TGTGCCAGCAGCCCTATGAGGACTAGCGGATGGAACAATGAGCAGTTCTTC. As protein: CASSPMRTSGWNNEQFF. The chain employs TRBV5-6 and TRBJ2-1; 10 positions agree with TRBD2. The V gene's germline CDR1 is SGHDT and CDR2 YYEEEE. Trimming took 4 bases from V and 5 from J; bases not matched to a gene: 12. This CDR3 comprises 17 residues.

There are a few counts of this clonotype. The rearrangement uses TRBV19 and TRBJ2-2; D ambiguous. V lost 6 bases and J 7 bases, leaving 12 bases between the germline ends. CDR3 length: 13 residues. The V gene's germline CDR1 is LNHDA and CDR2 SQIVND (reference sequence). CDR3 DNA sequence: TGTGCCAGTAGAAAGGGTTTCAGCGGGGAGCTGTTTTTT. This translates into CASRKGFSGELFF.

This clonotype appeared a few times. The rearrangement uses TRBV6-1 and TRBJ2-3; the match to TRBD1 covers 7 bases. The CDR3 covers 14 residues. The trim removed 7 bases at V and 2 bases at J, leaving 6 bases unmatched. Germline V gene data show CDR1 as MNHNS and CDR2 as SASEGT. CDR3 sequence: CASIPEGATDTQYF. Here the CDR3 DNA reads TGTGCCAGCATCCCCGAGGGGGCCACAGATACGCAGTATTTT.

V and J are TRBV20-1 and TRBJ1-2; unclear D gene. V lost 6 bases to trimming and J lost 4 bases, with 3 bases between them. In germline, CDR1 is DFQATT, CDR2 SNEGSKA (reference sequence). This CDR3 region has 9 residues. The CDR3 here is CSALYGYTF. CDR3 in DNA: TGCAGTGCCCTCTATGGCTACACCTTC.

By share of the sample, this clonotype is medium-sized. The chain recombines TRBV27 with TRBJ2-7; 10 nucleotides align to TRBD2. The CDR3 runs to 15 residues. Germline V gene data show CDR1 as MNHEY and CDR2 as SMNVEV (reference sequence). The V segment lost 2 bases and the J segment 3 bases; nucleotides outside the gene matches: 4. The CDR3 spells CASSLKAGGDYEQYF. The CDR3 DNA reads TGTGCCAGCAGTTTAAAAGCGGGAGGGGACTACGAGCAGTACTTC.

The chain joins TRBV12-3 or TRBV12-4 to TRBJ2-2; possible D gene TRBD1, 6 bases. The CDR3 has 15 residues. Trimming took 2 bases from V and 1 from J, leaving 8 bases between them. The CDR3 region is CASSLRGGNTGELFF. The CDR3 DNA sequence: TGTGCCAGCAGTTTAAGAGGGGGGAACACCGGGGAGCTGTTTTTT.

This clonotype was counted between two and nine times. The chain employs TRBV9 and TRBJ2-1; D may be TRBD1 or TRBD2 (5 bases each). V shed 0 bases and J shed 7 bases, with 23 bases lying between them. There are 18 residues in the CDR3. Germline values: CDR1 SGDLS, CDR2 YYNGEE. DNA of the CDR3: TGTGCCAGCAGCGTAGACGCCCCGGGAACATGGTACAGGAATGAGCAGTTCTTC. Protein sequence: CASSVDAPGTWYRNEQFF.

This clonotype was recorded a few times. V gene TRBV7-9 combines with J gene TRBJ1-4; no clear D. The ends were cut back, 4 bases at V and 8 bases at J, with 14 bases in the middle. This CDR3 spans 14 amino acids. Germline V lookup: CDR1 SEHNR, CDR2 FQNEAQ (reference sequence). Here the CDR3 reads CASSSSGGREKLFF. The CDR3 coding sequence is TGTGCCAGCAGCTCCTCAGGCGGGCGAGAAAAACTGTTTTTT.

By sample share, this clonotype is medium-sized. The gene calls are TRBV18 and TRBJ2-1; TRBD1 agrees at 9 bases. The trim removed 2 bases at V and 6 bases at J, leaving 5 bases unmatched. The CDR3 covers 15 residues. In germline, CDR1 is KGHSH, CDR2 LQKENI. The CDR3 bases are TGTGCCAGCTCACCAGCGACAGGGGGTTTCAATGAGCAGTTCTTC. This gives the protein CASSPATGGFNEQFF.

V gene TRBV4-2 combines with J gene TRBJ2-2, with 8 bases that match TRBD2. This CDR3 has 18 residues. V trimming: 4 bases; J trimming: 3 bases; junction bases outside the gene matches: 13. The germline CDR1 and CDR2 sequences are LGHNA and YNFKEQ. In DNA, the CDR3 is TGTGCCAGCAGCCCCGGGGGAGCGGGAGCCGGGTACACCGGGGAGCTGTTTTTT. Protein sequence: CASSPGGAGAGYTGELFF.

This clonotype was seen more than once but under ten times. CDR3 amino acids: CASSFFAEQYF. As DNA, the CDR3 is TGTGCCAGCAGCTTCTTCGCCGAGCAGTACTTC. This rearrangement joins TRBV7-2 to TRBJ2-7, with D unclear. This CDR3 is 11 amino acids long. The germline V and J ends were trimmed by 3 bases and 6 bases, with 6 bases remaining between them. Germline CDR1 is SGHTA and CDR2 is FQGNSA.

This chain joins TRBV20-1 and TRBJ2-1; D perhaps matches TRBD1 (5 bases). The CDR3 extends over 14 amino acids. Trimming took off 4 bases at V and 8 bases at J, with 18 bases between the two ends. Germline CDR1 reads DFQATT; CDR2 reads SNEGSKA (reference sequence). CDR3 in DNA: TGCAGTGCTACCGCCAGGGTAGGGTCGGATGAGCAGTTCTTC. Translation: CSATARVGSDEQFF.

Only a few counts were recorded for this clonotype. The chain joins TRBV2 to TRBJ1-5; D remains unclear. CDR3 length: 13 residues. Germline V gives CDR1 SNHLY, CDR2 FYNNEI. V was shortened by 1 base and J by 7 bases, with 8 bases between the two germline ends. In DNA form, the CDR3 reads TGTGCCAGCAGTGAAGGTTGGGGACAGCCCCAGCATTTT. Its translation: CASSEGWGQPQHF.

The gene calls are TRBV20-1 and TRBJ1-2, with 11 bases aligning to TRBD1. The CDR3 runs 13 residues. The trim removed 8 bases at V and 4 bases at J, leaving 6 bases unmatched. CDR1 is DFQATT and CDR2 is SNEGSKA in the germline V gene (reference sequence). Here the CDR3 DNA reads TGCAGTTCTGGGGACAGGGGGACCTATGGCTACACCTTC. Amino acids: CSSGDRGTYGYTF.

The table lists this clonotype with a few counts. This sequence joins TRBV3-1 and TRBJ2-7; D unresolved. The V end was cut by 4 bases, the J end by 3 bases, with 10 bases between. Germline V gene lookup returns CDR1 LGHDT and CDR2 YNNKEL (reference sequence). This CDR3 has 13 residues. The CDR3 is CASSRRQDYEQYF. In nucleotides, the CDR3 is TGTGCCAGCAGCCGCCGTCAAGACTACGAGCAGTACTTC.

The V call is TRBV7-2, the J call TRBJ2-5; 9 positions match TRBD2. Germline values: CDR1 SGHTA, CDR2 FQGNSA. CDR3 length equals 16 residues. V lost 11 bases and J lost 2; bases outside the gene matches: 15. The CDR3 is CTVGLAGLGGQETQYF. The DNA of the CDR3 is TGTACCGTCGGGCTAGCGGGACTGGGAGGACAAGAGACCCAGTACTTC.

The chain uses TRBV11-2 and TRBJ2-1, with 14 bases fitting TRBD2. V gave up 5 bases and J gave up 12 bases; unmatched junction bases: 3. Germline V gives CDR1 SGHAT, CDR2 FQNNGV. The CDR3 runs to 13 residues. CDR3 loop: CASSRLAGGRQFF. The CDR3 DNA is TGTGCCAGCAGCAGACTAGCGGGAGGGAGGCAGTTCTTC.

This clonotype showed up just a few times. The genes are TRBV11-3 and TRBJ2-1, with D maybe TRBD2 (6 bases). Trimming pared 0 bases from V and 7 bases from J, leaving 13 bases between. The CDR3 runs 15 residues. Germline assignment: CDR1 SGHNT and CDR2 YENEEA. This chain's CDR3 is CASSLDSGWGNEQFF. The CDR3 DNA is TGTGCCAGCAGCTTAGATAGCGGTTGGGGGAATGAGCAGTTCTTC.

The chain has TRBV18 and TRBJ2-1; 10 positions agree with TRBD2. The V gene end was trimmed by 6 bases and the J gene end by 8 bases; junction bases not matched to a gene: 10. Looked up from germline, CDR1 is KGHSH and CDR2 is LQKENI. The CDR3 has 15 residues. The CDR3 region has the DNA TGTGCCAGCTCGCCCGGGCTAGCGGGAGACCATGAGCAGTTCTTC. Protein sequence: CASSPGLAGDHEQFF. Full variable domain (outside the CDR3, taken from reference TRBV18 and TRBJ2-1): NAGVMQNPRHLVRRRGQEARLRCSPMKGHSHVYWYRQLPEEGLKFMVYLQKENIIDESGMPKERFSAEFPKEGPSILRIQQVVRGDSAAYFCASSPGLAGDHEQFFGPGTRLTVL.